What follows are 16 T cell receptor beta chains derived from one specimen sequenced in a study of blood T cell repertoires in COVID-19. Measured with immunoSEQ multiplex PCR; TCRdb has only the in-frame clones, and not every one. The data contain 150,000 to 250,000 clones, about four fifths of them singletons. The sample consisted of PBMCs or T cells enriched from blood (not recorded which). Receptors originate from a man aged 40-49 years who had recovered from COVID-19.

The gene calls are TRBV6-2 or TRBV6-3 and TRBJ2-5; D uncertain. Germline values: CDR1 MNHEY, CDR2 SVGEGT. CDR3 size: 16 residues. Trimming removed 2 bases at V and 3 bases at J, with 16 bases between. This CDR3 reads CASSYPPGVSEETQYF. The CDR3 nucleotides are TGTGCCAGCAGTTACCCCCCCGGAGTTTCAGAAGAGACCCAGTACTTC.

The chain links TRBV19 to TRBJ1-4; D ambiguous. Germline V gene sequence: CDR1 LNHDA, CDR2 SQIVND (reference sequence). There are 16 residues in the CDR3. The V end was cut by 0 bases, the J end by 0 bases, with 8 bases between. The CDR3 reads CASSIEFRATNEKLFF. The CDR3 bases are TGTGCCAGTAGTATAGAATTCCGCGCAACTAATGAAAAACTGTTTTTT.

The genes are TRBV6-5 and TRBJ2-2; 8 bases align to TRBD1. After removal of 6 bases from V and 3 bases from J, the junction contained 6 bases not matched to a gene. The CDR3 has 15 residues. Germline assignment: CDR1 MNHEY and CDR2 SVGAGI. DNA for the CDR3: TGTGCCAGCAGCGGCAGGGGGCTCTACACCGGGGAGCTGTTTTTT. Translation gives CASSGRGLYTGELFF.

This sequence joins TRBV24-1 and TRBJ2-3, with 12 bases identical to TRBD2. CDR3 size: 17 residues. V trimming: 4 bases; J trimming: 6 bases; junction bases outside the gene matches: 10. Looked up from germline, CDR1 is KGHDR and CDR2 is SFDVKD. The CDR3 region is CATSEDSPGTSGDTQYF. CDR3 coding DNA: TGTGCCACCAGTGAAGATAGCCCCGGGACTAGCGGGGATACGCAGTATTTT.

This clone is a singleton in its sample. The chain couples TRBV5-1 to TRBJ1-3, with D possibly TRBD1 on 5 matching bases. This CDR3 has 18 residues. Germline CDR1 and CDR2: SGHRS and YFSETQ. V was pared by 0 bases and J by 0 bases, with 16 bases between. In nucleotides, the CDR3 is TGCGCCAGCAGCTTGGTATCGGGGGGTTATTCCTCTGGAAACACCATATATTTT. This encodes CASSLVSGGYSSGNTIYF.

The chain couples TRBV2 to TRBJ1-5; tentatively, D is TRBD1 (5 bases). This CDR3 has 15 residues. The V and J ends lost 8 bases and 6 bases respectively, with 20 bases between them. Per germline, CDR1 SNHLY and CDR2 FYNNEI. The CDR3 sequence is CASSRNGGSAQPQHF. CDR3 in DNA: TGTGCCAGCTCCAGAAACGGGGGTAGCGCTCAGCCCCAGCATTTT.

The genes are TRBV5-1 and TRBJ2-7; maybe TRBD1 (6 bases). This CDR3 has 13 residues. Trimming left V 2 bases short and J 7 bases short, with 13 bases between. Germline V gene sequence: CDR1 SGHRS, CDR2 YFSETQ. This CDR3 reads CASSFRDRWEQYF. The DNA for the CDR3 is TGCGCCAGCAGCTTCCGTGACAGGTGGGAGCAGTACTTC.

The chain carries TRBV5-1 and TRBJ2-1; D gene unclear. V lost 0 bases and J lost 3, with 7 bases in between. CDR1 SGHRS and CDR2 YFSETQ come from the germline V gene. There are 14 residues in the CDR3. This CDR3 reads CASSLGANYNEQFF. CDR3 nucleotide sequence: TGCGCCAGCAGCTTGGGGGCTAACTACAATGAGCAGTTCTTC.

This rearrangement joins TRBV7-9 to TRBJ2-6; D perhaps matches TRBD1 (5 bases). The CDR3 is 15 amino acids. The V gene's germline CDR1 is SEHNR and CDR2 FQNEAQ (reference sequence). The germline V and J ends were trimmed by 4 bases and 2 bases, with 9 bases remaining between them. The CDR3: CASSSRVAGANVLTF. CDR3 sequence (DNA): TGTGCCAGCAGCTCCAGGGTTGCTGGGGCCAACGTCCTGACTTTC.

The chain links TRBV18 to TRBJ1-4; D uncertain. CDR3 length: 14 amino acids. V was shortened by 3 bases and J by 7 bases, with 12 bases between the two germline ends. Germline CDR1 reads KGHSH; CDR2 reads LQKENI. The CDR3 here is CASSPNESLEKLFF. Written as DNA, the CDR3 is TGTGCCAGCTCACCGAATGAGTCGCTTGAAAAACTGTTTTTT.

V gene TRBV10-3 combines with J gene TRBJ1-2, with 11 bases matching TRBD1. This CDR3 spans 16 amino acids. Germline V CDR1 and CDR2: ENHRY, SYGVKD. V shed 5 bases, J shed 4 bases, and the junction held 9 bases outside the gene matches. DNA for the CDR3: TGTGCCATCAGTACCGGGACAGGGGGTAGTGGCTATGGCTACACCTTC. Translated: CAISTGTGGSGYGYTF.

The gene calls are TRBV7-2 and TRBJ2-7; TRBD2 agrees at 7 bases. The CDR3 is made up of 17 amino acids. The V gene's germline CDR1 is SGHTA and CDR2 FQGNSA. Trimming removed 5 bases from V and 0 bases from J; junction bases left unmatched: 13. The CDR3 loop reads CASSGRGGGGPSYEQYF. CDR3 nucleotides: TGTGCCAGCAGCGGTAGGGGCGGGGGAGGCCCCTCCTACGAGCAGTACTTC.

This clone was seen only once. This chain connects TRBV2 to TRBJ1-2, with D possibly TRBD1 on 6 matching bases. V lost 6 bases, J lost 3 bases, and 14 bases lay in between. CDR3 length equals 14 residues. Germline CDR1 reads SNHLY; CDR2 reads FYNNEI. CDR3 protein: CASRAQGLYYGYTF. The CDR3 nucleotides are TGTGCCAGCAGGGCCCAGGGGCTCTACTATGGCTACACCTTC.

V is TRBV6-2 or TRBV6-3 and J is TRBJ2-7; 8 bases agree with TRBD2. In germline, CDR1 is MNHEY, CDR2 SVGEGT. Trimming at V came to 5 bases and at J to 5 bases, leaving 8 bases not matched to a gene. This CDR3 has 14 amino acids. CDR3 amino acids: CASSTPRGGDEQYF. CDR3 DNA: TGTGCCAGCAGTACCCCCCGGGGGGGGGACGAGCAGTACTTC.

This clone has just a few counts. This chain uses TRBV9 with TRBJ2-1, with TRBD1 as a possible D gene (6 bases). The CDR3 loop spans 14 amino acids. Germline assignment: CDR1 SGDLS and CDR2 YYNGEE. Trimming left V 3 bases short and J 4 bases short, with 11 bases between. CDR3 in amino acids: CASSATTGYNEQFF. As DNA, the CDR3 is TGTGCCAGCAGCGCGACGACAGGATACAATGAGCAGTTCTTC.

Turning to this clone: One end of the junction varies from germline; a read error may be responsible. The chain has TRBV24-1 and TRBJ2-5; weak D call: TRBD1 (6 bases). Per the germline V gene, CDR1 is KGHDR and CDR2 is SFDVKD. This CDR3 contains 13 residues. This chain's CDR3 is CATSARGKETQYF. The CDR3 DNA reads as TGTGCCACAAGTGCCAGGGGAAAAGAGACCCAGTACTTC.